This T cell receptor (beta chain) was sequenced in a study of T cells after yellow fever vaccination. This CDR3 has 22 amino acids. This clonotype was detected only a few times. TCRdb ran MiXCR on the 5' RACE reads and lists one entry per CDR3 protein. The sample carries some 320,000 distinct CDR3 sequences, roughly 4.3% recorded once. The chain joins TRBV21-1 to TRBJ2-7; TRBD2 was called by the table and not checked on the DNA. TRBV21-1 is a pseudogene locus. The receptor was derived from a man aged 18-30 years who received the YFV17D yellow fever vaccine. Sequences were derived from PBMCs, sampled 5 days after the yellow fever booster vaccination. CDR3 in DNA: TGTGCCAGCAGCCGGCGCATGCCGCATCCAGCTTTTCAGGGTCGGGTAGGGGACGAGCAGTACGTC. Its protein product is CASSRRMPHPAFQGRVGDEQYV.